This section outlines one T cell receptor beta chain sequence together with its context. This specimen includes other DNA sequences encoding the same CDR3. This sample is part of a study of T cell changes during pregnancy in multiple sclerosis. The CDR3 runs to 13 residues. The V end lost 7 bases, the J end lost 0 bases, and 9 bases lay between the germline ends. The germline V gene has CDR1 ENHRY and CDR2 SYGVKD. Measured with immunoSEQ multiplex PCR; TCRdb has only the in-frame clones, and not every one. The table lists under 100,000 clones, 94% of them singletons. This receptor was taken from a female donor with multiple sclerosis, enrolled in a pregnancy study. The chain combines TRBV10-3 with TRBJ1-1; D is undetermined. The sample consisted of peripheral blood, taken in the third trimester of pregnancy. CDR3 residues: CAIMEFLNTEAFF. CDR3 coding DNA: TGTGCCATCATGGAGTTCTTGAACACTGAAGCTTTCTTT.